This T cell receptor beta chain came from a study of identical twins. MiXCR, run by TCRdb on the 5' RACE reads, gives a single entry per CDR3 protein. This table holds about 240,000 distinct CDR3 sequences, over 9.5% found once. Study conclusions and caveats: Researchers reported weaker excess twin sharing in beta out-of-frame sequences.

This clonotype was counted at least ten times. Its antigen is undetermined. The sequenced material came from memory T cells sorted from blood. This TCR derives from a man aged 45-65 years in good health.

DNA of the CDR3: TGTGCCACCAGCGGCCGGACAGGGAGCGAGCAGTACTTC. Translating gives CATSGRTGSEQYF. V is TRBV15 and J is TRBJ2-7; 8 bases match TRBD1. The CDR3 runs 13 residues. With 5 bases clipped from V and 6 bases from J, the junction kept 6 bases outside the gene matches. Germline lookup yields CDR1 LNHNV and CDR2 YYDKDF (reference sequence).